This T cell receptor (beta chain) was obtained from a study of TIL therapy for anti-PD-1-resistant metastatic lung cancer. Study overall: Patients had a median age of around 54 years (range about 35-75).

Time point described: pre-treatment sample, taken before nivolumab and TIL therapy. The immunoSEQ assay was v3. Sequencing used immunoSEQ multiplex PCR; TCRdb keeps in-frame clones, though not all of them. The sample records some 46,000 clones, around 79% being singletons. Findings of the study overall: After infusion, TIL clonotypes partly replaced peripheral T cells and declined over months.

Remarks on this clone: Antigen: not known.

Sequences were derived from blood, sampled at baseline. The sequence was collected from a man between 65 and 85 years old with non-small cell lung cancer.

Here the CDR3 DNA reads TGTGCCAGCAGTTCTCCATACTACAATGAGCAGTTCTTC. Its protein product is CASSSPYYNEQFF. The chain is built from TRBV27 and TRBJ2-1, with D uncertain. The CDR3 loop spans 13 amino acids. Germline assignment: CDR1 MNHEY and CDR2 SMNVEV (reference sequence). V lost 4 bases and J 3 bases, leaving 7 bases between the germline ends.